Below are 7 T cell receptor beta chains sequenced from a single sample in a study of read filtering for tumor transcriptome and immune sequencing. This library used roughly 0.4 ug RNA and molecular barcoded adaptors spanning alpha/delta and beta/gamma chains. TCRdb fed the reads into MiXCR, producing one record per CDR3 protein. The table has roughly 69,000 distinct CDR3 sequences, approximately 14% seen once. Sequencing was done on a sample of a population of CD138-negative cells sorted from bone marrow. The receptor set was obtained from a donor over 35 with multiple myeloma.

The table lists this clonotype with a few counts. A read error may explain this, as a much larger clone is one base away. The chain is built from TRBV24-1 and TRBJ2-1; D is uncertain. CDR3 length: 11 amino acids. Germline V gives CDR1 KGHDR, CDR2 SFDVKD. The V gene lost 7 bases and the J gene lost 10 bases, with 10 bases spanning the gap. The CDR3 is CATRDHTEQFF. The CDR3 DNA reads TGTGCCACCAGAGACCACACCGAGCAGTTCTTC.

This clonotype was found many times. This chain connects TRBV10-3 to TRBJ2-3; 7 nucleotides match TRBD2. Germline V gene lookup returns CDR1 ENHRY and CDR2 SYGVKD. The J segment lost 6 bases and the V segment lost 4 bases, leaving 10 bases of the junction unmatched. The CDR3 covers 15 residues. CDR3 loop: CAISAKGGRSDTQYF. In DNA form, the CDR3 reads TGTGCCATCAGTGCTAAGGGCGGGAGATCGGATACGCAGTATTTT.

This clonotype occurred many times. This chain links TRBV28 with TRBJ1-5; 7 bases agree with TRBD1. After removal of 5 bases from V and 9 bases from J, the junction contained 1 base not matched to a gene. The CDR3 is made up of 11 amino acids. Per germline, CDR1 MDHEN and CDR2 SYDVKM. CDR3 DNA: TGTGCCAGCAGTCCAGGGGGGCCCCAGCATTTT. Its translation is CASSPGGPQHF.

This clonotype was seen ten or more times. The genes are TRBV6-2 or TRBV6-3 and TRBJ2-5; D ambiguous. The germline CDR1 and CDR2 sequences are MNHEY and SVGEGT. Deletions cut 4 bases from V and 4 bases from J, with 10 bases between. The CDR3 runs 13 residues. In DNA, the CDR3 is TGTGCCAGCAGTTCCATCACTCCAGAGACCCAGTACTTC. This translates into CASSSITPETQYF.

At least ten counts were recorded for this clonotype. V and J are TRBV20-1 and TRBJ2-1; possible D gene TRBD2, 6 bases. This CDR3 has 15 residues. Germline V gene sequence: CDR1 DFQATT, CDR2 SNEGSKA (reference sequence). V lost 3 bases and J 5 bases, leaving 17 bases between the germline ends. The CDR3 loop is CSARPPRGTHNEQFF. In nucleotides, the CDR3 is TGCAGTGCTAGGCCCCCCCGGGGGACTCACAATGAGCAGTTCTTC.

This clonotype occurred many times. The chain joins TRBV7-2 to TRBJ1-1, with 11 bases lining up with TRBD1. The CDR3 is 15 amino acids. Germline CDR1 reads SGHTA; CDR2 reads FQGNSA. Trimming cost V 5 bases and J 3 bases; bases outside gene matches: 5. The DNA for the CDR3 is TGTGCCAGCAGCCCTCGGACAGGGGGCTACACTGAAGCTTTCTTT. The encoded protein is CASSPRTGGYTEAFF. The complete variable domain, with remaining parts taken from reference TRBV7-2 and TRBJ1-1, reads GAGVSQSPSNKVTEKGKDVELRCDPISGHTALYWYRQSLGQGLEFLIYFQGNSAPDKSGLPSDRFSAERTGGSVSTLTIQRTQQEDSAVYLCASSPRTGGYTEAFFGQGTRLTVV.

The chain uses TRBV29-1 and TRBJ1-1, with D tentatively TRBD1 (5 bases). Trimming removed 8 bases from V and 6 bases from J, with 19 bases in between. Germline values: CDR1 SQVTM, CDR2 ANQGSEA. This CDR3 region has 13 residues. CDR3 DNA: TGCAGCCCGGGGGGGGGTCCGGGGGCTGAAGCTTTCTTT. It yields the protein CSPGGGPGAEAFF.